These 9 T cell receptor beta chains were all obtained from the same sample, sequenced in a study of T-cell reconstitution after alpha-beta-depleted transplantation in children (dated by TCRdb to the mid-2010s). The method behind the library was PCR. TCRdb lists the instrument as Illumina HiSeq 2500. TCR libraries were prepared with molecular barcoding, using unique molecular identifiers to normalize TCRbeta repertoire quantification. The public reads were run again by TCRdb, first through fastp at Q25 and then through MiXCR, and only productive beta chains were kept. Here each entry gathers all rows of one CDR3 protein and keeps the most common genes and DNA. Here the sample has about 280,000 distinct CDR3 sequences; roughly 11% occur a single time. The leading ten clones occupy less than 25% of the sample. Explained via the paper, the treatment or condition label denotes: allogeneic hematopoietic cell transplantation with graft depleted of TCRalphabeta T cells and CD19 B cells.

This specimen consisted of peripheral blood, obtained 180 days after TCRalphabeta/CD19-depleted stem cell transplant. The receptor set was obtained from a male patient aged 2 to 9 who had a stem cell transplant for chronic granulomatous disease, so the T cells may come from the graft donor.

Ten or more counts support this clonotype. The genes are TRBV12-3 or TRBV12-4 and TRBJ2-3; 7 bases agree with TRBD1. This CDR3 comprises 14 residues. J gave up 2 bases and V 5 bases, and 4 bases lay outside the gene matches. CDR3 sequence (DNA): TGTGCCAGCAGTAGGGACAGCAACACAGATACGCAGTATTTT. It encodes CASSRDSNTDTQYF.

This clonotype was counted many times. The genes are TRBV7-2 and TRBJ2-1; D perhaps matches TRBD1 (5 bases). The CDR3 has 13 residues. V lost 1 base, J lost 7 bases, and 8 bases lay in between. CDR1 is SGHTA, CDR2 FQGNSA, per germline. CDR3 residues: CASSLEGWNEQFF. CDR3 DNA: TGTGCCAGCAGCTTAGAGGGGTGGAATGAGCAGTTCTTC.

There are many counts of this clonotype. The CDR3 loop is CSVGGPGIEGDTQYF. CDR3 nucleotides: TGCAGCGTTGGTGGGCCAGGGATAGAGGGAGATACGCAGTATTTT. This chain connects TRBV29-1 to TRBJ2-3; D assignment may be TRBD1 or TRBD2 (5 bases each). Germline CDR1 reads SQVTM; CDR2 reads ANQGSEA. The CDR3 is made up of 15 amino acids. Trimming stripped 4 bases from V and 5 bases from J, with 19 bases between.

V usage is TRBV7-2 and J usage is TRBJ2-1; weak D call: TRBD2 (6 bases). Germline loops: CDR1 SGHTA, CDR2 FQGNSA. The CDR3 spans 14 residues. V dropped 5 bases and J dropped 9 bases, with 17 bases sitting between them. CDR3 amino acids: CASSELGLPLEQFF. The DNA for the CDR3 is TGTGCCAGCAGCGAATTGGGACTTCCTCTTGAGCAGTTCTTC.

At least ten counts were recorded for this clonotype. This rearrangement joins TRBV29-1 to TRBJ2-3; 7 bases fit TRBD2. Per germline, CDR1 SQVTM and CDR2 ANQGSEA. V dropped 6 bases and J dropped 6; count of bases not matched to a gene: 12. CDR3 length: 14 residues. In nucleotides, the CDR3 is TGCAGCGTGGGAACTAGCGAGCGATTGGATACGCAGTATTTT. This gives the protein CSVGTSERLDTQYF.

This clonotype was counted many times. V is TRBV7-2 and J is TRBJ2-1; 11 bases fit TRBD2. CDR1 is SGHTA and CDR2 is FQGNSA in the germline V gene. The CDR3 length is 14 residues. V was pared by 7 bases and J by 9 bases, with 8 bases of the junction left unmatched. Written as DNA, the CDR3 is TGTGCCAGCAAACTAGCGGGAGTGGTAATTGAGCAGTTCTTC. This translates into CASKLAGVVIEQFF.

Of note for this clonotype: Possible read error: a much larger clone is one base away. The chain employs TRBV7-3 and TRBJ2-1; 8 bases fit TRBD2. V lost 2 bases and J lost 4; bases outside the gene matches: 10. Per germline, CDR1 SGHTA and CDR2 FQGTGA. This CDR3 is 17 amino acids long. The CDR3 region has the DNA TGTGCCAGCAGCTTACAGGGACGGACTAGCACTTACAATGAGCAGTTCTTC. It translates to CASSLQGRTSTYNEQFF.

In regard to this clonotype: This sequence may be a read error, since a much larger clone differs from it by one base. This rearrangement joins TRBV4-3 to TRBJ2-5; weak D call: TRBD2 (7 bases). There are 15 residues in the CDR3. From germline, CDR1 is LGHNA and CDR2 YSLEER. The CDR3 sequence is CDSSQDRGGRETQYF. CDR3 bases: TGCGACAGCAGCCAAGATAGGGGGGGCCGGGAGACCCAGTACTTC.

This clonotype has ten or more counts. The CDR3 here is CSASGTSVYTGELFF. DNA for the CDR3: TGCAGTGCGTCCGGGACTAGCGTTTACACCGGGGAGCTGTTTTTT. The chain employs TRBV20-1 and TRBJ2-2; the match to TRBD2 covers 10 bases. V lost 6 bases and J lost 3; bases outside the gene matches: 7. This CDR3 is built from 15 residues. The germline V gene has CDR1 DFQATT and CDR2 SNEGSKA (reference sequence).